These 8 T cell receptor beta chains came from one sample sequenced in a study of identical twins. Using its own MiXCR run on the 5' RACE reads, TCRdb lists one record per CDR3 protein. The sample has some 710,000 distinct CDR3 sequences; 5.5% to 6.5% are singletons. The material sequenced was naive T cells sorted from blood. The receptors were sampled from a man between 18 and 29 years old in good health.

In this sample, this clonotype turned up many times. The chain employs TRBV20-1 and TRBJ2-7, with 10 bases matching TRBD2. Germline values: CDR1 DFQATT, CDR2 SNEGSKA (reference sequence). The CDR3 is 13 amino acids. Germline trimming cut 5 bases from V and 5 bases from J; bases unmatched to any gene: 6. For the CDR3, the DNA is TGCAGTGCTGTGGTACTAGCGGGAAACGAGCAGTACTTC. The encoded protein is CSAVVLAGNEQYF.

This clonotype was counted many times. J is TRBJ2-7 and V is TRBV21-1. TRBV21-1 is an annotated pseudogene. The CDR3 length is 13 residues. As DNA, the CDR3 is TGTGCCAGCAGCAAAGATTTCCCATACGAGGAGTACGTC. It yields the protein CASSKDFPYEEYV.

This clonotype has at least ten counts. The chain combines TRBV24-1 with TRBJ2-1, with D perhaps assigned TRBD1 or TRBD2 (5 bases each). The germline V gene encodes CDR1 KGHDR and CDR2 SFDVKD. V was pared by 5 bases and J by 3 bases, with 13 bases between. The CDR3 consists of 15 residues. As DNA, the CDR3 is TGTGCCACCAGTGTTCGGGGCAAGGGCTACAATGAGCAGTTCTTC. Its protein is CATSVRGKGYNEQFF.

There are a few counts of this clonotype. CDR3 loop: CASSWGQGGIEQYF. In nucleotides, the CDR3 is TGTGCCAGCAGCTGGGGACAAGGAGGTATCGAGCAGTACTTC. The chain recombines TRBV5-5 with TRBJ2-7; D may be TRBD1 (6 bases). This CDR3 region has 14 residues. Germline V gene data show CDR1 as SGHKS and CDR2 as YYEKEE (reference sequence). V lost 3 bases to trimming and J lost 6 bases, with 16 bases between them.

The table lists this clonotype with many counts. The V gene is TRBV10-3, the J gene TRBJ2-5; D perhaps matches TRBD1 (5 bases). This CDR3 contains 13 residues. CDR1 and CDR2 from the germline V gene are ENHRY and SYGVKD. Deletions cut 8 bases from V and 3 bases from J, with 13 bases between. The CDR3 DNA reads TGTGCCATCGCGTTGGGGCTGGAAGAGACCCAGTACTTC. This translates into CAIALGLEETQYF.

This clonotype was seen many times. The V gene is TRBV4-1, the J gene TRBJ1-4; a weak D match, TRBD1 (6 bases). CDR3 size: 16 residues. V dropped 2 bases and J dropped 3 bases, with 13 bases sitting between them. In germline, CDR1 is MGHRA, CDR2 YSYEKL. CDR3 nucleotide sequence: TGCGCCAGCAGCCAACGCCCACGACAGGCTAATGAAAAACTGTTTTTT. Its translation is CASSQRPRQANEKLFF.

This chain joins TRBV2 and TRBJ2-7, with D unresolved. Germline V gene data show CDR1 as SNHLY and CDR2 as FYNNEI. The CDR3 is made up of 12 amino acids. The ends were cut back, 2 bases at V and 6 bases at J, with 8 bases in the middle. In nucleotides, the CDR3 is TGTGCCAGCAGTGAACGGCGGCCCGAGCAGTACGTC. It codes for CASSERRPEQYV.

Only a few counts were recorded for this clonotype. The V gene is TRBV7-9, the J gene TRBJ2-6; D is undetermined. The CDR3 sequence is 16 residues long. Trimming shortened V by 2 bases and J by 0 bases, and 8 bases separated the two germline ends. Germline CDR1 SEHNR, CDR2 FQNEAQ (reference sequence). The chain's CDR3 is CASSLPISSGANVLTF. CDR3 nucleotide sequence: TGTGCCAGCAGCTTACCCATCAGCTCTGGGGCCAACGTCCTGACTTTC.